One TCR beta chain is described in this entry. The sample holds a few counts of this clonotype. This receptor's antigen is unknown. Within one base of it there is no much larger clone, and no base qualities were kept. The CDR3 covers 14 residues, taking in both the cysteine and the phenylalanine. Kept here is only the CDR3 DNA, which spans 42 bases and is read in frame from base 1. CDR1 is given as MNHEY and CDR2 as SVGEGT, both from the germline V gene. V and J are truncated by 6 bases and 0 bases respectively, leaving an intervening sequence of 11 bases. These data come from a study of blood T cells in healthy people across ages (dated by TCRdb to the mid-2010s). Regarding the research as a whole: In model experiments, template switching captured about one uniquely barcoded TCR beta cDNA molecule for every two T cells. The study measured age-related changes in TCR beta repertoire diversity using deep sequencing normalized with unique cDNA molecular identifiers. Donors were grouped into four age groups: young (average 16 years), middle-aged (39), aged (62) and long-lived (just over 80). Two additional independent replicas of 1 million unique cDNA reads from the same blood draw were analyzed for two donors (one aged 18 to 29 and one aged 80 or older). What the study reported, not specific to this receptor: Estimates of total diversity based on one million sequenced T cells were considered lower bounds and underestimates. As age increased, observed TCR beta diversity per million T cells dropped in a roughly linear way, and a significant reduction was already evident by age about 40. Compared with the aged group, the long-lived group had more naive CD4+ T cells, fewer expanded clones and increased TCR diversity, a pattern suggesting age selection. There was a strong correlation between observed TCR beta diversity and the percentage of naive T cells measured by flow cytometry. Because the CMV infection status of the donors was unknown, age-related changes in expanded clonotypes may potentially have been confounded. Because profiling used bulk unsorted PBMCs, naive and antigen-experienced compartments could not be compared conclusively.

Receptors were amplified or captured by 5' RACE. TCRdb lists the instrument as Illumina HiSeq 2500. A second PCR of about 6 to 11 cycles was performed with a sample-barcoded 5' primer and a J-beta primer mix. Each TCR beta cDNA molecule received a unique molecular identifier from a template-switch 5' adaptor carrying 12 random nucleotides. Each sample yielded at least 3 million CDR3-containing paired-end reads. First-strand cDNA was synthesized from all RNA with the Mint cDNA synthesis kit, primed by a TRBC-specific oligonucleotide. All cDNA was treated with uracil-DNA glycosylase and then went through a first 18-cycle PCR with the universal primers M1SS and BC2_uni_R. The original methods were these. Each sample was normalized by randomly selecting 1 million high-quality reads, each carrying a distinct molecular identifier. Instead of being binned into consensus sequences, reads with shared molecular identifiers were discarded. MiTCR, set to a Q25 quality threshold and the strictest error-elimination algorithm, was used for CDR3 identification, clonotype clustering and error correction. A nonparametric unseen species model with Euler transformation was used to estimate a lower bound on total TCR beta diversity. Starting from the raw public reads, TCRdb applied fastp trimming at Q25, assembled clones with MiXCR and retained in-frame beta chains. For every CDR3 protein sequence, its rows merge into one entry that carries the most common genes and DNA. TCRdb, rather than the study authors, made the V and J calls. The sample has some 760,000 distinct CDR3 sequences on record, about 25% of them singletons. The top ten clonotypes cover around 9.2% of the sample.

Donors were a few dozen systemically healthy Caucasian individuals from Russia aged roughly 6 to 100 years. About 9.8 milliliters of peripheral blood were drawn from each donor into EDTA-treated Vacutainer tubes. PBMCs were isolated by Ficoll-Paque density-gradient centrifugation, with at least 6 million obtained per sample. Trizol reagent was used to extract total RNA from the PBMCs, yielding at least 6 micrograms per sample. For every donor, an aliquot of PBMCs went through flow cytometry to measure the percentages of naive CD45RAhigh/CD27high T cells. These same records also appear under a second study, on T cells of mothers and their children. As described in the second report: Nine systemically healthy Caucasian individuals, comprising three mothers and their six children, were included as donors. cDNA synthesis consumed the entire amount of extracted RNA, loaded at 1.5 ug RNA in each 15 ul reaction. In the second PCR, the M1S primer introduced both the sample barcodes and 2-4 random nucleotides. Each mother yielded over 9.5 million TCR beta CDR3 reads and each child a few million reads. In both related and unrelated pairs, thymic selection shapes the output of TCR recombination in a similar way, with inherited differences having only a minor effect. Normalized repertoire overlap in related mother-child pairs was always slightly higher than in unrelated mother-child pairs, but the difference was never significant. No persistent microchimeric T cell clones were found, with a detection sensitivity of roughly 99 clones per million clonotypes. The study used deep NGS to compare TCR beta repertoires of mothers and children, seeking features distinguishing related mother-child pairs from unrelated individuals. The mean age was 40 +/- 4 years for the mothers and approximately 11 +/- 4 years for the children. Libraries were sequenced on Illumina HiSeq 2000 with 100+100 nt paired-end reads after adapter ligation with NEBNext reagents. Mother and child libraries were prepared a month apart and sequenced in separate runs to prevent cross-contamination. Each donor had between about 450,000 and 2,200,000 distinct TCR beta clonotypes identified. Naive TCR beta clonotypes were estimated from low-frequency clonotypes matched to each donor's FACS-determined naive share, without sorting.

Sequencing was carried out using blood. This chain joins TRBV6-2 or TRBV6-3 to TRBJ1-2; TRBD1 is a weak D gene call, 6 bases matching. The TCR comes from a boy aged 5 to 17 in good health. The sequence in DNA is TGTGCCAGCAGGCAGGGGCCTACTAACTATGGCTACACCTTC. The encoded protein is CASRQGPTNYGYTF.